The rows below give T cell receptor beta chains drawn from one sample of a study of OX40 agonist ivuxolimab in advanced cancers. Only in-frame clones appear in the TCRdb table, and some are missing; sequencing was by immunoSEQ multiplex PCR. The table lists about 100,000 clones, approximately 90% of them singletons. Sequencing was performed on CD4+ or CD8+ T cells sorted from blood, taken in a trial of the OX40 agonist ivuxolimab. The receptor source for this set is an adult with an advanced solid tumor such as melanoma, head and neck, liver or kidney cancer. The CDR3 runs from the conserved cysteine through the conserved F or W. A D gene is named only where the DNA matches it firmly. A clone size is listed for some rows: how often the clone was seen (once, few, many), or a class if it is expanded.

CDR3aa: CASSARRDFATEQYF
CDR3nt: TGTGCCAGCAGCGCGAGGAGGGACTTCGCTACTGAGCAGTACTTC
d_gene: -
abundance: -
j_gene: TRBJ2-7
v_gene: TRBV5-6
len: 15

CDR3aa: CAISADSSNQPQHF
CDR3nt: TGTGCCATCAGTGCGGACAGCTCCAATCAGCCCCAGCATTTT
d_gene: -
abundance: -
j_gene: TRBJ1-5
v_gene: TRBV10-3
len: 14

CDR3aa: CASSLSGLAGEDTQYF
CDR3nt: TGCGCCAGCAGCTTGTCGGGACTAGCGGGAGAAGATACGCAGTATTTT
d_gene: TRBD2
abundance: -
j_gene: TRBJ2-3
v_gene: TRBV5-1
len: 16

CDR3aa: CASSQEFLAELRSEQFF
CDR3nt: TGCGCCAGCAGCCAAGAATTTCTAGCGGAGCTAAGGAGTGAGCAGTTCTTC
d_gene: TRBD2
abundance: -
j_gene: TRBJ2-1
v_gene: TRBV4-3
len: 17

CDR3aa: CASSQGGNYGYTF
CDR3nt: TGCGCCAGCAGTCAGGGGGGCAACTATGGCTACACCTTC
d_gene: TRBD1
abundance: once
j_gene: TRBJ1-2
v_gene: TRBV10-1
len: 13

CDR3aa: CASSRLGGSGRNYEQYF
CDR3nt: TGTGCCAGCAGCCGATTGGGGGGTAGCGGGAGAAACTACGAGCAGTACTTC
d_gene: TRBD2
abundance: -
j_gene: TRBJ2-7
v_gene: TRBV7-9
len: 17

CDR3aa: CASNPNGEKGETQYF
CDR3nt: TGTGCCAGCAACCCCAATGGGGAGAAAGGCGAGACCCAGTACTTC
d_gene: -
abundance: once
j_gene: TRBJ2-5
v_gene: TRBV2
len: 15

CDR3aa: CAISGQGQGTGELFF
CDR3nt: TGTGCCATCAGTGGACAGGGCCAGGGGACCGGGGAGCTGTTTTTT
d_gene: TRBD1
abundance: -
j_gene: TRBJ2-2
v_gene: TRBV10-3
len: 15

CDR3aa: CASSLELSLFSGNTIYF
CDR3nt: TGTGCCAGCAGCTTGGAGCTCTCCCTTTTCTCTGGAAACACCATATATTTT
d_gene: -
abundance: -
j_gene: TRBJ1-3
v_gene: TRBV5-5
len: 17

CDR3aa: CASSLEVQETQYF
CDR3nt: TGTGCCAGCAGCTTAGAGGTCCAAGAGACCCAGTACTTC
d_gene: -
abundance: -
j_gene: TRBJ2-5
v_gene: TRBV7-3
len: 13

CDR3aa: CASTDAGRGMNTEAFF
CDR3nt: TGTGCCAGTACCGATGCGGGGCGGGGTATGAACACTGAAGCTTTCTTT
d_gene: -
abundance: once
j_gene: TRBJ1-1
v_gene: TRBV19
len: 16

CDR3aa: CASSSLQGESYNEQFF
CDR3nt: TGCGCCAGCAGCTCACTACAGGGGGAATCCTACAATGAGCAGTTCTTC
d_gene: TRBD1
abundance: -
j_gene: TRBJ2-1
v_gene: TRBV5-1
len: 16

CDR3aa: CASSLVGIDIQYF
CDR3nt: TGCGCCAGCAGCTTGGTTGGGATTGACATTCAGTACTTC
d_gene: -
abundance: -
j_gene: TRBJ2-4
v_gene: TRBV5-1
len: 13

CDR3aa: CASSESFQELGYTF
CDR3nt: TGCGCCAGCAGTGAGTCGTTTCAGGAATTGGGCTACACCTTC
d_gene: -
abundance: -
j_gene: TRBJ1-2
v_gene: TRBV10-2
len: 14

CDR3aa: CASRLAGLAKNIQYF
CDR3nt: TGCGCCAGCAGACTAGCGGGCTTAGCCAAAAACATTCAGTACTTC
d_gene: TRBD2
abundance: -
j_gene: TRBJ2-4
v_gene: TRBV10-1
len: 15

CDR3aa: CASSPRVTGELFF
CDR3nt: TGTGCCAGCAGCCCGAGGGTTACCGGGGAGCTGTTTTTT
d_gene: -
abundance: -
j_gene: TRBJ2-2
v_gene: TRBV11-3
len: 13

CDR3aa: CASSQGLAGRGWDTQYF
CDR3nt: TGTGCCAGCAGCCAAGGACTAGCCGGGAGGGGTTGGGATACGCAGTATTTT
d_gene: TRBD2
abundance: -
j_gene: TRBJ2-3
v_gene: TRBV4-2
len: 17

CDR3aa: CASSGRGSGANVLTF
CDR3nt: TGTGCCAGCAGTGGGCGGGGGTCTGGGGCCAACGTCCTGACTTTC
d_gene: TRBD2
abundance: -
j_gene: TRBJ2-6
v_gene: TRBV6-1
len: 15

CDR3aa: CASILGGANTEAFF
CDR3nt: TGTGCCAGCATTCTGGGGGGTGCGAACACTGAAGCTTTCTTT
d_gene: -
abundance: few
j_gene: TRBJ1-1
v_gene: TRBV28
len: 14

CDR3aa: CASSMRSAQSYNEQFF
CDR3nt: TGTGCCAGTAGTATGAGGAGCGCACAATCCTACAATGAGCAGTTCTTC
d_gene: -
abundance: -
j_gene: TRBJ2-1
v_gene: TRBV19
len: 16

CDR3aa: CASSDRPGQAQNTEAFF
CDR3nt: TGCGCCAGCAGCGATCGGCCGGGACAGGCCCAGAACACTGAAGCTTTCTTT
d_gene: TRBD1
abundance: -
j_gene: TRBJ1-1
v_gene: TRBV5-1
len: 17

CDR3aa: CASRFAGSTDTQYF
CDR3nt: TGTGCCAGCAGGTTCGCGGGTAGCACAGATACGCAGTATTTT
d_gene: -
abundance: -
j_gene: TRBJ2-3
v_gene: TRBV7-2
len: 14

CDR3aa: CASSYTGGAYEQYF
CDR3nt: TGTGCCAGCAGTTACACGGGAGGGGCCTACGAGCAGTACTTC
d_gene: TRBD2
abundance: -
j_gene: TRBJ2-7
v_gene: TRBV6-6
len: 14

CDR3aa: CASSWTGNQPQHF
CDR3nt: TGTGCCAGCAGCTGGACAGGGAATCAGCCCCAGCATTTT
d_gene: TRBD1
abundance: -
j_gene: TRBJ1-5
v_gene: TRBV7-2
len: 13

CDR3aa: CASSSRAPSTDTQYF
CDR3nt: TGTGCCAGCAGTTCCAGGGCACCTAGCACAGATACGCAGTATTTT
d_gene: -
abundance: -
j_gene: TRBJ2-3
v_gene: TRBV6-1
len: 15

CDR3aa: CASSAGTHQETQYF
CDR3nt: TGTGCCAGCAGCGCCGGGACACATCAAGAGACCCAGTACTTC
d_gene: -
abundance: -
j_gene: TRBJ2-5
v_gene: TRBV28
len: 14

CDR3aa: CASSETSGRMETQYF
CDR3nt: TGTGCCAGCAGTGAAACTAGCGGGAGGATGGAGACCCAGTACTTC
d_gene: TRBD2
abundance: -
j_gene: TRBJ2-5
v_gene: TRBV2
len: 15

CDR3aa: CASSYTTGNTEAFF
CDR3nt: TGTGCCAGCAGTTACACCACAGGGAACACTGAAGCTTTCTTT
d_gene: -
abundance: -
j_gene: TRBJ1-1
v_gene: TRBV6-5
len: 14

CDR3aa: CATSYTTGDFDTQYF
CDR3nt: TGTGCCACCAGCTATACGACAGGGGATTTCGATACGCAGTATTTT
d_gene: TRBD1
abundance: -
j_gene: TRBJ2-3
v_gene: TRBV15
len: 15

CDR3aa: CASSVRPPGPTNEKLFF
CDR3nt: TGTGCCAGCAGTGTAAGACCACCGGGACCAACTAATGAAAAACTGTTTTTT
d_gene: -
abundance: -
j_gene: TRBJ1-4
v_gene: TRBV27
len: 17

CDR3aa: CASSPPALAKNIQYF
CDR3nt: TGTGCCAGCAGCCCCCCCGCCTTAGCCAAAAACATTCAGTACTTC
d_gene: -
abundance: -
j_gene: TRBJ2-4
v_gene: TRBV7-9
len: 15

CDR3aa: CASSPDRTVYNEQFF
CDR3nt: TGCGCCAGCAGCCCAGATAGGACAGTCTACAATGAGCAGTTCTTC
d_gene: -
abundance: -
j_gene: TRBJ2-1
v_gene: TRBV4-1
len: 15

CDR3aa: CASRAGVGTDTQYF
CDR3nt: TGTGCCAGCAGGGCGGGAGTGGGTACAGATACGCAGTATTTT
d_gene: TRBD2
abundance: -
j_gene: TRBJ2-3
v_gene: TRBV27
len: 14

CDR3aa: CASSSWSREETQYF
CDR3nt: TGTGCCAGCAGTTCTTGGAGCAGGGAAGAGACCCAGTACTTC
d_gene: -
abundance: -
j_gene: TRBJ2-5
v_gene: TRBV5-4
len: 14

CDR3aa: CATKPGSGNTIYF
CDR3nt: TGTGCCACCAAACCCGGGTCTGGAAACACCATATATTTT
d_gene: -
abundance: -
j_gene: TRBJ1-3
v_gene: TRBV7-9
len: 13

CDR3aa: CASSFSGGYEQYF
CDR3nt: TGTGCCAGCAGTTTCTCAGGCGGCTACGAGCAGTACTTC
d_gene: -
abundance: -
j_gene: TRBJ2-7
v_gene: TRBV6-5
len: 13

CDR3aa: CASQDRRRGEQYF
CDR3nt: TGTGCCAGCCAAGACAGGAGACGGGGGGAGCAGTACTTC
d_gene: -
abundance: -
j_gene: TRBJ2-7
v_gene: TRBV19
len: 13

CDR3aa: CASSQDRSGITEAFF
CDR3nt: TGTGCCAGCAGCCAAGACCGTTCGGGGATAACTGAAGCTTTCTTT
d_gene: -
abundance: -
j_gene: TRBJ1-1
v_gene: TRBV4-2
len: 15

CDR3aa: CASSLRSGNSYEQYF
CDR3nt: TGTGCCAGCAGCTTAAGGTCCGGAAACTCCTACGAGCAGTACTTC
d_gene: -
abundance: -
j_gene: TRBJ2-7
v_gene: TRBV7-6
len: 15

CDR3aa: CASSPSFEAGPFNEQFF
CDR3nt: TGCGCCAGCAGCCCTTCTTTCGAAGCGGGACCTTTCAATGAGCAGTTCTTC
d_gene: TRBD2
abundance: -
j_gene: TRBJ2-1
v_gene: TRBV5-1
len: 17

CDR3aa: CASSRLGTAPTDTQYF
CDR3nt: TGTGCCAGCAGCCGCCTGGGGACAGCACCCACAGATACGCAGTATTTT
d_gene: TRBD1
abundance: once
j_gene: TRBJ2-3
v_gene: TRBV7-2
len: 16

CDR3aa: CASRPGTSYQPQHF
CDR3nt: TGTGCCAGCAGACCCGGGACAAGTTATCAGCCCCAGCATTTT
d_gene: -
abundance: -
j_gene: TRBJ1-5
v_gene: TRBV6-5
len: 14

CDR3aa: CASTRTGLGGYTF
CDR3nt: TGTGCCAGCACCCGGACAGGCCTTGGGGGCTACACCTTC
d_gene: TRBD1
abundance: -
j_gene: TRBJ1-2
v_gene: TRBV5-6
len: 13

CDR3aa: CASSEVGSGSFETWANVLTF
CDR3nt: TGTGCCAGCAGTGAAGTCGGGAGCGGGAGCTTTGAGACTTGGGCCAACGTCCTGACTTTC
d_gene: TRBD2
abundance: -
j_gene: TRBJ2-6
v_gene: TRBV6-1
len: 20

CDR3aa: CASSLDRASGRREQYF
CDR3nt: TGTGCCAGCAGCTTAGATCGGGCTAGCGGGCGTCGCGAGCAGTACTTC
d_gene: TRBD2
abundance: -
j_gene: TRBJ2-7
v_gene: TRBV11-2
len: 16

CDR3aa: CASNDRGTEAFF
CDR3nt: TGTGCCAGCAATGACCGGGGCACTGAAGCTTTCTTT
d_gene: -
abundance: -
j_gene: TRBJ1-1
v_gene: TRBV2
len: 12

CDR3aa: CASSRQGVGYEQYF
CDR3nt: TGTGCCAGCAGTCGACAGGGTGTGGGCTACGAGCAGTACTTC
d_gene: TRBD1
abundance: few
j_gene: TRBJ2-7
v_gene: TRBV28
len: 14

CDR3aa: CASSPSGRHRGNEQFF
CDR3nt: TGTGCCAGCAGTCCGAGCGGGAGGCACCGAGGCAATGAGCAGTTCTTC
d_gene: TRBD2
abundance: -
j_gene: TRBJ2-1
v_gene: TRBV28
len: 16

CDR3aa: CASRVRGLAGGLNEQFF
CDR3nt: TGTGCCAGCAGGGTAAGGGGACTAGCGGGAGGATTGAATGAGCAGTTCTTC
d_gene: TRBD2
abundance: -
j_gene: TRBJ2-1
v_gene: TRBV28
len: 17

CDR3aa: CASSLAGTLNQPQHF
CDR3nt: TGTGCCAGCAGCTTGGCCGGGACTCTGAATCAGCCCCAGCATTTT
d_gene: -
abundance: -
j_gene: TRBJ1-5
v_gene: TRBV5-5
len: 15

CDR3aa: CASSHPGWDRGNTIYF
CDR3nt: TGCGCCAGCAGCCACCCCGGCTGGGACAGGGGAAACACCATATATTTT
d_gene: TRBD1
abundance: -
j_gene: TRBJ1-3
v_gene: TRBV4-1
len: 16

CDR3aa: CASSLGYSYEQYF
CDR3nt: TGCGCCAGCAGCTTGGGATACTCCTACGAGCAGTACTTC
d_gene: -
abundance: -
j_gene: TRBJ2-7
v_gene: TRBV5-1
len: 13

CDR3aa: CASSPGTYEQYF
CDR3nt: TGTGCCAGCAGCCCCGGCACCTACGAGCAGTACTTC
d_gene: -
abundance: few
j_gene: TRBJ2-7
v_gene: TRBV7-6
len: 12

CDR3aa: CASSPSSRKNYGYTF
CDR3nt: TGTGCCAGCTCACCATCTTCCAGGAAGAACTATGGCTACACCTTC
d_gene: -
abundance: -
j_gene: TRBJ1-2
v_gene: TRBV18
len: 15

CDR3aa: CASSQQWTGSYEQYF
CDR3nt: TGCGCCAGCAGCCAACAGTGGACAGGATCCTACGAGCAGTACTTC
d_gene: TRBD1
abundance: -
j_gene: TRBJ2-7
v_gene: TRBV4-1
len: 15